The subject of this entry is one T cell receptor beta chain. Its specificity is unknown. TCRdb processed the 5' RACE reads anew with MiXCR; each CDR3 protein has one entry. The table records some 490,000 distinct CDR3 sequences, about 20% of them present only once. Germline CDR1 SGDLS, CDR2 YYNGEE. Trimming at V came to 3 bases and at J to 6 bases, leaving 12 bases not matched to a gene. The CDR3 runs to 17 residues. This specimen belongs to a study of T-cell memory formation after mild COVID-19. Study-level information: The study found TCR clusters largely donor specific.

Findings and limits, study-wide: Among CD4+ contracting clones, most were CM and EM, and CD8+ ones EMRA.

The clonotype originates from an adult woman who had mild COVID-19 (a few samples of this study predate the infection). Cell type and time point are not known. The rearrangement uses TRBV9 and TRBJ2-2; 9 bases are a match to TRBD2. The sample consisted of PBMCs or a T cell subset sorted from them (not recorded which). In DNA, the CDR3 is TGTGCCAGCAGCGAGCGACCTAGCGGGATAGGTTCCGGGGAGCTGTTTTTT. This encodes CASSERPSGIGSGELFF.